The 12 T cell receptor beta chains listed next were all sequenced from one sample in a study of blood T cell repertoires in COVID-19. Only in-frame clones appear in the TCRdb table, and some are missing; sequencing was by immunoSEQ multiplex PCR. Here the sample spans about 200,000 clones, about 85% being singletons. Sequences were obtained from peripheral blood. The source is a woman between 40 and 55 years old with COVID-19, enrolled during active disease.

The chain recombines TRBV6-5 with TRBJ2-5; 8 bases line up with TRBD1. The CDR3 loop spans 14 amino acids. Germline CDR1 is MNHEY and CDR2 is SVGAGI. V dropped 7 bases and J dropped 2; count of bases not matched to a gene: 6. This chain's CDR3 is CASILTGAQETQYF. CDR3 coding DNA: TGTGCCAGCATCCTGACAGGGGCGCAAGAGACCCAGTACTTC.

The chain employs TRBV5-1 and TRBJ2-2; D remains ambiguous. V was cut by 7 bases and J by 0 bases, with 16 bases left in between. Germline CDR1 is SGHRS and CDR2 is YFSETQ. This CDR3 contains 16 residues. The CDR3 spells CASLSGATANTGELFF. CDR3 sequence (DNA): TGCGCCAGCCTCTCTGGAGCGACGGCGAACACCGGGGAGCTGTTTTTT.

The chain has TRBV9 and TRBJ2-7; D uncertain. CDR1 is SGDLS, CDR2 YYNGEE, per germline. The V gene lost 0 bases and the J gene lost 6 bases, with 10 bases spanning the gap. The CDR3 is 13 amino acids. The CDR3 spells CASSVGTVGEQYF. CDR3 DNA sequence: TGTGCCAGCAGCGTAGGCACGGTCGGCGAGCAGTACTTC.

V gene TRBV9 combines with J gene TRBJ1-3; D remains ambiguous. CDR1 SGDLS and CDR2 YYNGEE come from the germline V gene. Trimming stripped 0 bases from V and 0 bases from J, with 13 bases between. The CDR3 has 17 residues. CDR3 in DNA: TGTGCCAGCAGCGTAGATTATTTGGGGAGCTCTGGAAACACCATATATTTT. It translates to CASSVDYLGSSGNTIYF.

The J gene is TRBJ1-2, the V gene TRBV7-3; a weak D match, TRBD1 (5 bases). Germline V CDR1 and CDR2: SGHTA, FQGTGA. The V end was cut by 5 bases, the J end by 0 bases, with 13 bases between. The CDR3 totals 15 residues. The CDR3 DNA reads TGTGCCAGCAGCGCCTTTGACAGCGCTAACTATGGCTACACCTTC. Protein sequence: CASSAFDSANYGYTF.

The chain combines TRBV30 with TRBJ2-3, with a tentative D call TRBD2 (6 bases). This CDR3 is built from 14 residues. V dropped 4 bases and J dropped 6 bases, with 17 bases sitting between them. The germline V gene has CDR1 GTSNPN and CDR2 SVGIG (reference sequence). DNA of the CDR3: TGTGCCTGGATCCTTACGGGAGTGAGTGATACGCAGTATTTT. Translation: CAWILTGVSDTQYF.

The chain joins TRBV12-3 or TRBV12-4 to TRBJ2-3, with D possibly TRBD2 on 5 matching bases. The germline V and J ends were trimmed by 6 bases and 6 bases, with 10 bases remaining between them. The CDR3 extends over 12 amino acids. CDR3 nucleotides: TGTGCCAGCAGCGGCGGGCCCGATACGCAGTATTTT. Translation: CASSGGPDTQYF.

The chain links TRBV6-5 to TRBJ1-5; 8 bases are shared with TRBD1. Trimming at V came to 5 bases and at J to 0 bases, leaving 3 bases not matched to a gene. Germline V CDR1 and CDR2: MNHEY, SVGAGI. The CDR3 totals 15 residues. The CDR3 coding sequence is TGTGCCAGCAGTACAGGGGGTTATAGCAATCAGCCCCAGCATTTT. Its protein product is CASSTGGYSNQPQHF.

The rearrangement uses TRBV7-9 and TRBJ2-5; 11 bases map to TRBD2. Trimming removed 3 bases from V and 5 bases from J; junction bases left unmatched: 8. This CDR3 spans 16 amino acids. From germline, CDR1 is SEHNR and CDR2 FQNEAQ (reference sequence). The CDR3 is CASSFTTSGGGETQYF. CDR3 sequence (DNA): TGTGCCAGCAGCTTCACAACTAGCGGGGGTGGGGAGACCCAGTACTTC.

This chain links TRBV4-3 with TRBJ2-2; perhaps TRBD2 as D (5 bases). In germline, CDR1 is LGHNA, CDR2 YSLEER. V lost 4 bases, J lost 4 bases, and 10 bases lay in between. The CDR3 has 14 residues. The CDR3 sequence is CASSLEEVTGELFF. The CDR3 DNA follows: TGCGCCAGCAGCCTGGAGGAAGTCACCGGGGAGCTGTTTTTT.

V gene TRBV6-4 combines with J gene TRBJ1-2; D may be TRBD1 (5 bases). Per the germline V gene, CDR1 is MRHNA and CDR2 is SNTAGT. The V end was cut by 10 bases, the J end by 2 bases, with 14 bases between. This CDR3 spans 13 amino acids. In DNA, the CDR3 is TGTGCCACATCAGCAGGGTCCAACTATGGCTACACCTTC. Encoded protein: CATSAGSNYGYTF.

The chain combines TRBV7-3 with TRBJ2-7; 8 bases align to TRBD1. Per the germline V gene, CDR1 is SGHTA and CDR2 is FQGTGA. After removal of 3 bases from V and 6 bases from J, the junction contained 13 bases not matched to a gene. The length of the CDR3 is 16 residues. CDR3 in DNA: TGTGCCAGCAGCTTTACCGGAGGACAGGGTGTAAGCGAGCAGTACTTC. It specifies CASSFTGGQGVSEQYF.